This TCR beta chain emerged from a study of memory CD4+ T cells and cytomegalovirus serostatus. Study-level findings and limits: About two fifths of the roughly 150 known CMV-associated TCRbeta sequences appeared in CD4+ memory.

The CDR3 loop spans 14 amino acids. Germline assignment: CDR1 SGHRS and CDR2 YFSETQ. V was pared by 0 bases and J by 6 bases, with 9 bases between. As concerns this clone: Its specificity is not known.

TCRdb keeps only in-frame clones here, not all; method: immunoSEQ multiplex PCR. The data show tens of thousands of clones, around 76% seen once. Single viable CD3+CD4+CD8-CD45RO+ cells were sorted as the memory CD4+ T cells. Donors' CMV status reflects serum IgG against pp150, pp28, p38, p52. The sequenced sample consisted of memory CD4+ T cells from blood. This chain connects TRBV5-1 to TRBJ2-2, with D unresolved. This TCR came from an adult in good health and CMV-seronegative. Some clones in this sample may be carry-over from other donors' samples. CDR3 amino acids: CASSLEGRSGELFF. As DNA, the CDR3 is TGCGCCAGCAGCTTGGAGGGCCGGTCCGGGGAGCTGTTTTTT. Supplemented by reference TRBV5-1 and TRBJ2-2, the full variable domain reads KAGVTQTPRYLIKTRGQQVTLSCSPISGHRSVSWYQQTPGQGLQFLFEYFSETQRNKGNFPGRFSGRQFSNSRSEMNVSTLELGDSALYLCASSLEGRSGELFFGEGSRLTVL.